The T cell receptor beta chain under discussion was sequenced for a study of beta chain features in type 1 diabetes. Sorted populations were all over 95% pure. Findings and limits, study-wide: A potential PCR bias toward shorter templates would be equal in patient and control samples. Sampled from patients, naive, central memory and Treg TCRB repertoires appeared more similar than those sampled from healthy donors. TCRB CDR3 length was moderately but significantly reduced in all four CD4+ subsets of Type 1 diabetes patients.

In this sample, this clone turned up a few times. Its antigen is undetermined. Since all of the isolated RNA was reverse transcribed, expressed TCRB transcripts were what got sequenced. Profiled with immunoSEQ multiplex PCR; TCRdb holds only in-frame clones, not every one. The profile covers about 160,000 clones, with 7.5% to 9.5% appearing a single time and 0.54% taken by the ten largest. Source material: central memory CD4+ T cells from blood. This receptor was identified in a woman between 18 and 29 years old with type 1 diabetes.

The CDR3 is CASSQWNTEAFF. The CDR3 DNA reads TGTGCCAGCAGCCAGTGGAACACTGAAGCTTTCTTT. The chain uses TRBV28 and TRBJ1-1, with D unclear. CDR1 is MDHEN, CDR2 SYDVKM, per germline. Trimming took off 6 bases at V and 1 base at J, with 6 bases between the two ends. This CDR3 has 12 residues.